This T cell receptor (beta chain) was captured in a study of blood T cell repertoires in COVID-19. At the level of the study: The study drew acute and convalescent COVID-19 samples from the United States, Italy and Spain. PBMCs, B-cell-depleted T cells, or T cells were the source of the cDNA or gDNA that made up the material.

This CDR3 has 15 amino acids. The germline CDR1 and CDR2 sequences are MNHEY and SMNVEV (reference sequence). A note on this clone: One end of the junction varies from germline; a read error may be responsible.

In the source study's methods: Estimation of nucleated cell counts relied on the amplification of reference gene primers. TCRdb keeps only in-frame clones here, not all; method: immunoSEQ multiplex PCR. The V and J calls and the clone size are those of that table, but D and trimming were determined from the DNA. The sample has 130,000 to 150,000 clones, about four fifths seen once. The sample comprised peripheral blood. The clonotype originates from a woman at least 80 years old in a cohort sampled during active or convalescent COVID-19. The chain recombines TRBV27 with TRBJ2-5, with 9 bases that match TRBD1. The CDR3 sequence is CASRFGGQGQETQYF. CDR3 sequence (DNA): TGTGCCAGCCGTTTCGGGGGACAGGGCCAAGAGACCCAGTACTTC.